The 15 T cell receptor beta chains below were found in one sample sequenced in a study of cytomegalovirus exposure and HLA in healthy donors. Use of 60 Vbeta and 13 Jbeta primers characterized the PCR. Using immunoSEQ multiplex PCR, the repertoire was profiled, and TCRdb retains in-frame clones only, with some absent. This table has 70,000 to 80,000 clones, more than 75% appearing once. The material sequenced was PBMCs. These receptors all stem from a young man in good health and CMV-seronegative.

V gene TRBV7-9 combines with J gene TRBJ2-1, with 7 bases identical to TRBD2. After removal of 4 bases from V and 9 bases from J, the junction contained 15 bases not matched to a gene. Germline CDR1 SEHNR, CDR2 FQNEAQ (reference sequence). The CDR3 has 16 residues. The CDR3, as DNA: TGTGCCAGCAGCTCACCCTCGGGGGGAGGTTCCGTTGAGCAGTTCTTC. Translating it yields CASSSPSGGGSVEQFF.

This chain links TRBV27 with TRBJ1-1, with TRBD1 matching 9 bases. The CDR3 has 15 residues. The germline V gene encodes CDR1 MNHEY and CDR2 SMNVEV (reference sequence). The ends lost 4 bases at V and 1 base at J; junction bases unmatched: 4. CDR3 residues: CASSSPGQGNTEAFF. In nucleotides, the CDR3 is TGTGCCAGCAGTTCACCGGGACAGGGGAACACTGAAGCTTTCTTT.

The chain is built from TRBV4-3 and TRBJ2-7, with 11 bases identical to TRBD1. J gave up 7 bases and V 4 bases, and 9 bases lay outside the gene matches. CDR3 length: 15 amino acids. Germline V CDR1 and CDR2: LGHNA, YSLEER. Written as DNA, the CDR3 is TGCGCCAGCAGCCCAGGGAGGACAGGGGGCAGGGAGCAGTACTTC. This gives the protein CASSPGRTGGREQYF.

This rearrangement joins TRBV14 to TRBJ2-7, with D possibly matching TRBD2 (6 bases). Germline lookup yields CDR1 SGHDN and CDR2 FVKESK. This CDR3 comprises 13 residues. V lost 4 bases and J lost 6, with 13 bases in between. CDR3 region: CASSRKLALEQYF. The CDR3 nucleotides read TGTGCCAGCAGCCGGAAACTAGCACTCGAGCAGTACTTC.

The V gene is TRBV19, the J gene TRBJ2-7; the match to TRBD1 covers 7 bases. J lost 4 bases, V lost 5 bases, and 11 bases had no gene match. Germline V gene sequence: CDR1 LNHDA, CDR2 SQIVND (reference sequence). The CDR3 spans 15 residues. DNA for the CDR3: TGTGCCAGTAGTGATCCTGGGACAGTCTTTTACGAGCAGTACTTC. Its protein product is CASSDPGTVFYEQYF.

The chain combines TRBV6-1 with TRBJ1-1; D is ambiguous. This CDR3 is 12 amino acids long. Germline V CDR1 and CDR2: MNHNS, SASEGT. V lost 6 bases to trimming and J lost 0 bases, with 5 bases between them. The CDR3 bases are TGTGCCAGCAGACAGCTGAACACTGAAGCTTTCTTT. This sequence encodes CASRQLNTEAFF.

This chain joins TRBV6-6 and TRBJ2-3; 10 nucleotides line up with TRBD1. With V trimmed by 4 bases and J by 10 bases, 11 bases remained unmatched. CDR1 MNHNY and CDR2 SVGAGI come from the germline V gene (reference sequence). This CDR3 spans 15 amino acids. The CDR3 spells CASSSPGTGEFAQYF. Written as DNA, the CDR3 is TGTGCCAGCAGTTCCCCCGGGACAGGGGAATTTGCGCAGTATTTT.

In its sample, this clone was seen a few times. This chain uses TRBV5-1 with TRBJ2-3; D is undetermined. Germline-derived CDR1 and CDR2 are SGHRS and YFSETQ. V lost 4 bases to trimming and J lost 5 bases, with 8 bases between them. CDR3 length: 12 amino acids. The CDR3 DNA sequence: TGCGCCAGCAGCGCAGTCCTAGATACGCAGTATTTT. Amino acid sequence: CASSAVLDTQYF.

The CDR3 DNA sequence: TGTGCCTGGATAGAGGGCCCACACTATGAGCAGTTCTTC. It yields the protein CAWIEGPHYEQFF. The chain has TRBV30 and TRBJ2-1; TRBD2 might be the D (5 bases). The germline V gene encodes CDR1 GTSNPN and CDR2 SVGIG (reference sequence). V was pared by 4 bases and J by 8 bases, with 15 bases between. The CDR3 covers 13 residues.

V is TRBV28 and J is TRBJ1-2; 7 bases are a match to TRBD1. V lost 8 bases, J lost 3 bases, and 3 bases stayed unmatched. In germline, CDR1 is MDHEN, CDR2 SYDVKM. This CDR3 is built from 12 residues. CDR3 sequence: CASEDRDYGYTF. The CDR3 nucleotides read TGTGCCAGCGAAGACAGGGACTATGGCTACACCTTC.

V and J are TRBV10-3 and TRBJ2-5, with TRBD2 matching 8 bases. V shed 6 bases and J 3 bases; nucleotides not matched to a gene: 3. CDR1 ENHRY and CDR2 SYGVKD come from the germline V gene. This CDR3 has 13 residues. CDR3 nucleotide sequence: TGTGCCATCAGATCGGGACTAGAAGAGACCCAGTACTTC. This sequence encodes CAIRSGLEETQYF.

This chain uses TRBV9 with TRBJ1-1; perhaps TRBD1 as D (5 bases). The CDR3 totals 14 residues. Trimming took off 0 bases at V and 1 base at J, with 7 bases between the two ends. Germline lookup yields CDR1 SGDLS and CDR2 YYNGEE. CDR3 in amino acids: CASSVGQGNTEAFF. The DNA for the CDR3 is TGTGCCAGCAGCGTAGGGCAGGGGAACACTGAAGCTTTCTTT.

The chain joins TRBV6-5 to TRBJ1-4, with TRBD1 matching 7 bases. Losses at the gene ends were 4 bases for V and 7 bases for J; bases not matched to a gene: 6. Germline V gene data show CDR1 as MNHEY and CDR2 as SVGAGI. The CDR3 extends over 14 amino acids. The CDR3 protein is CASSFDRVLEKLFF. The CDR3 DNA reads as TGTGCCAGCAGTTTCGACAGGGTCCTTGAAAAACTGTTTTTT.

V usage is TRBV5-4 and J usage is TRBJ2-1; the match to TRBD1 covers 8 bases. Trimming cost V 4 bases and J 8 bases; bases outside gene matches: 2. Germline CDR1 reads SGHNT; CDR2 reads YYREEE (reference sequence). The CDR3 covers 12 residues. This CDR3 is CASSVQGDEQFF. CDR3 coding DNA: TGTGCCAGCAGCGTACAGGGGGATGAGCAGTTCTTC.

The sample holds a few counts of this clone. CDR3 amino acids: CASSSGQGASGANVLTF. DNA for the CDR3: TGTGCCAGCAGTTCGGGACAGGGGGCCTCTGGGGCCAACGTCCTGACTTTC. The chain uses TRBV27 and TRBJ2-6, with 12 bases fitting TRBD1. The CDR3 loop spans 17 amino acids. Germline V gives CDR1 MNHEY, CDR2 SMNVEV (reference sequence). With V trimmed by 4 bases and J by 0 bases, 1 base remained unmatched. The full variable domain, its missing parts supplied by reference TRBV27 and TRBJ2-6, is EAQVTQNPRYLITVTGKKLTVTCSQNMNHEYMSWYRQDPGLGLRQIYYSMNVEVTDKGDVPEGYKVSRKEKRNFPLILESPSPNQTSLYFCASSSGQGASGANVLTFGAGSRLTVL.